This TCR beta chain was sequenced during a study of CXCR3-negative and CXCR3-positive naive CD8 T cells. Looking at the study overall: Libraries each contributed about 1.5 +/- 0.3 million TRB reads, for about 135 million in total.

Preparation of TRB cDNA libraries relied on 5' RACE carrying UMI labels. TCRdb derives one entry per CDR3 protein from the 5' RACE reads, leaving out DNA. The listing records about 40,000 distinct CDR3 sequences. Concerning this clonotype: The target antigen is unknown.

The CDR3 is 13 residues long. The germline CDR1 and CDR2 sequences are SGHAT and FQNNGV. Study-level points and caveats: Naive subsets expressed similar surface CD5; TRB CDR3 features served to infer TCR strength. Post-cryopreservation CXCR3 expression was partly diminished, and the bulk of assays employed fresh PBMCs. In naive cells, CXCR3-negative and CXCR3-positive subsets had similar TRBV-TRBJ usage; memory cells differed.

The genes are TRBV11-2 and TRBJ1-5; the D gene TCRdb calls, TRBD1, cannot be checked with no DNA. This TCR was recovered from a human donor in good health. Some clones in this sample may be carry-over from other donors' samples. Sequenced input: memory CD8+ T cells from blood. CDR3 in amino acids: CASSLFRGQPQHF.